This T cell receptor (beta chain) came from a study of cytomegalovirus exposure and HLA in healthy donors. The study's findings and limits: Sequencing depth across donors, presence/absence analyses assumed, was roughly uniform. Being productive about 87% or about 30% of the time was typical of most TCR beta V segments in an earlier analysis.

Comments on this clone: Its antigen remains unknown.

The CDR3 totals 15 residues. Germline V lookup: CDR1 SGHDT, CDR2 YYEEEE. V lost 4 bases and J 7 bases, leaving 17 bases between the germline ends. A multiplex PCR was run with 60 Vbeta primers and 13 Jbeta primers. Generated by immunoSEQ multiplex PCR, the TCRdb table keeps only in-frame clones and is missing some. The sample records more than 140,000 clones, about three quarters being singletons. Sequences were obtained from PBMCs. V gene TRBV5-6 combines with J gene TRBJ1-4; tentatively, D is TRBD1 (5 bases). The receptor comes from a male donor in good health and CMV-seronegative. DNA of the CDR3: TGTGCCAGCAGCCCTGGACAAGGGCATGGTGAAAAACTGTTTTTT. The encoded protein is CASSPGQGHGEKLFF.